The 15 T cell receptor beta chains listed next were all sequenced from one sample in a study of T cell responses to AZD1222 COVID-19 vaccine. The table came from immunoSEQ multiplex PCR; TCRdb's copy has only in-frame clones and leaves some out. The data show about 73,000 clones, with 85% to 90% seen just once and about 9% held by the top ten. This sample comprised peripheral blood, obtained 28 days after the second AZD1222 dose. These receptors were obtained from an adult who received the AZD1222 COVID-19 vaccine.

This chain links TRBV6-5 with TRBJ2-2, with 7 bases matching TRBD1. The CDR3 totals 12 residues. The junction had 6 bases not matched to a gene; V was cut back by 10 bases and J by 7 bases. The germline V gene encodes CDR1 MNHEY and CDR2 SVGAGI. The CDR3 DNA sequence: TGTGCCACCAACAGGGGCGGCGGGGAGCTGTTTTTT. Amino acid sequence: CATNRGGGELFF.

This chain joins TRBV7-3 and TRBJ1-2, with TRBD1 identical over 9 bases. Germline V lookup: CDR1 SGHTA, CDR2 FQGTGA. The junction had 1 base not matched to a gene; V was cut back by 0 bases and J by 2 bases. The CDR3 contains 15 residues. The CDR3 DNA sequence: TGTGCCAGCAGCTTAACCGGGACAGGGAACTATGGCTACACCTTC. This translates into CASSLTGTGNYGYTF.

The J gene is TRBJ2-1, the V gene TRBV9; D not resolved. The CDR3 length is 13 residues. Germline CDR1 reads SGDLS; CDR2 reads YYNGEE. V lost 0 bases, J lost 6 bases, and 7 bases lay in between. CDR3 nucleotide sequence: TGTGCCAGCAGCGTAGGGTCGGTCAATGAGCAGTTCTTC. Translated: CASSVGSVNEQFF.

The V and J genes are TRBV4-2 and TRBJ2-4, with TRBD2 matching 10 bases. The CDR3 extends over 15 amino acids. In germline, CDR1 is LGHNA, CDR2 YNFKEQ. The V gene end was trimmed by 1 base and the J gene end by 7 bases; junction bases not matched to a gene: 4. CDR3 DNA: TGTGCCAGCAGCCAAGGGCTAGCGGGAGCTAACATTCAGTACTTC. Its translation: CASSQGLAGANIQYF.

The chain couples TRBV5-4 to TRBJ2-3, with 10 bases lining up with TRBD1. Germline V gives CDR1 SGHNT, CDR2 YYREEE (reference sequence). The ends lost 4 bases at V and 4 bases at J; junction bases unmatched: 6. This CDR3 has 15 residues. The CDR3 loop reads CASSAGDRGADTQYF. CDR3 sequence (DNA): TGTGCCAGCAGCGCTGGGGACAGGGGTGCAGATACGCAGTATTTT.

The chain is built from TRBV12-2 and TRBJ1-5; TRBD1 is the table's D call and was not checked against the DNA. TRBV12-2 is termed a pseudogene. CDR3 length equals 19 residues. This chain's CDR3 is CASRQVSAPKDMSNQPQHF. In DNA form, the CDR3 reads TGTGCAAGTCGCCAGGTTTCGGCACCGAAGGACATGAGCAATCAGCCCCAGCATTTT.

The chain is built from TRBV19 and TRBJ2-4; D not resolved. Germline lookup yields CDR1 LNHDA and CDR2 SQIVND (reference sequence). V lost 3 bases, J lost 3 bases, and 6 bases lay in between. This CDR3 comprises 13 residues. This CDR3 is CASSIGHKNIQYF. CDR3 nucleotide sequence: TGTGCCAGTAGTATCGGTCACAAAAACATTCAGTACTTC.

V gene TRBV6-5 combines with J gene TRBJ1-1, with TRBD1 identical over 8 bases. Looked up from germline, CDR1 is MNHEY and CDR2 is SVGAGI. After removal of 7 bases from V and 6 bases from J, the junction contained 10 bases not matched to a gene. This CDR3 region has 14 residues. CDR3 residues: CASIGTGGYAEAFF. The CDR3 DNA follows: TGTGCCAGCATTGGGACAGGAGGTTACGCTGAAGCTTTCTTT.

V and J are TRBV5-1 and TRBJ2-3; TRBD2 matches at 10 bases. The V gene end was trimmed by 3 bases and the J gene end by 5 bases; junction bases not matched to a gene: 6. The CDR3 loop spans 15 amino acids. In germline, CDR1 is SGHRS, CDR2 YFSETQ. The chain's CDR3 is CASSSGLAAIDTQYF. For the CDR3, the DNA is TGCGCCAGCAGCTCCGGACTAGCGGCCATAGATACGCAGTATTTT.

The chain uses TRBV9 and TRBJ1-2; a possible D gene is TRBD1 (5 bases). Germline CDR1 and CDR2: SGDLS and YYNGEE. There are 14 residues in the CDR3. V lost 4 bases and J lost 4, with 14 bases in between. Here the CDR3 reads CASSSSPGSYGYTF. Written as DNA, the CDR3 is TGTGCCAGCAGCTCAAGTCCAGGGAGCTATGGCTACACCTTC.

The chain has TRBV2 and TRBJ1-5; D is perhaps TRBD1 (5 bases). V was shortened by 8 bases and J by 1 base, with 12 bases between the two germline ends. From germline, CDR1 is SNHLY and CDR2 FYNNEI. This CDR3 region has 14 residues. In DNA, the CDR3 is TGTGCCAGCCGGCCGGGGACGAGCAATCAGCCCCAGCATTTT. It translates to CASRPGTSNQPQHF.

The CDR3 DNA reads TGCGCCAGCAGCCCGGACGGGAGGGCCGCCTACAATGAGCAGTTCTTC. It is translated as CASSPDGRAAYNEQFF. V gene TRBV5-1 combines with J gene TRBJ2-1; 8 bases map to TRBD2. V lost 4 bases to trimming and J lost 2 bases; unmatched junction nucleotides: 8. The CDR3 sequence is 16 residues long. CDR1 is SGHRS and CDR2 is YFSETQ in the germline V gene. The entire variable domain, with the rest obtained from reference TRBV5-1 and TRBJ2-1, is as follows: KAGVTQTPRYLIKTRGQQVTLSCSPISGHRSVSWYQQTPGQGLQFLFEYFSETQRNKGNFPGRFSGRQFSNSRSEMNVSTLELGDSALYLCASSPDGRAAYNEQFFGPGTRLTVL.

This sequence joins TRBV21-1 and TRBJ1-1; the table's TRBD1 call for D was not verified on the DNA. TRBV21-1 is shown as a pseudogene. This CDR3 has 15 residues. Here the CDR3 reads CASSKVAGKDTEAFF. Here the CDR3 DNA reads TGTGCCAGCAGCAAAGTGGCAGGGAAGGACACTGAAGCTTTCTTT.

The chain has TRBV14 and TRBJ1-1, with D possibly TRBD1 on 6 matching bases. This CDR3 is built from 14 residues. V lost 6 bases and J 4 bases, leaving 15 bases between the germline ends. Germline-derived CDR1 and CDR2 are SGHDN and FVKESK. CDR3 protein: CASRPRGASTEAFF. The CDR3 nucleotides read TGTGCCAGCAGACCTAGGGGGGCGAGCACTGAAGCTTTCTTT.

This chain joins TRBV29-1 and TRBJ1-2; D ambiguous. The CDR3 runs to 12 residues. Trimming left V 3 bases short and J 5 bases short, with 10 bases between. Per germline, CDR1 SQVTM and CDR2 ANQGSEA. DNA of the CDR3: TGCAGCGTTGAGTGGCAGGTATATGGCTACACCTTC. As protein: CSVEWQVYGYTF.